What follows are 25 T cell receptor beta chains derived from one specimen sequenced in a study of lung T cells in sarcoidosis with Löfgren's syndrome (dated by TCRdb to about 2017). Sequenced on an Illumina MiSeq. TCRdb ran its own pipeline on the public reads, namely fastp trimming at Q25 and MiXCR clone calling, and kept in-frame beta chains. Rows merge per CDR3 protein into single entries with the most common DNA and genes. Recorded for this sample are about 9,200 distinct CDR3 sequences; 15% to 20% of them occurred a single time. Of the sample, over 5.5% is held by the ten largest clones. The sample consisted of CD4+ T cells from bronchoalveolar lavage. These TCRs come from a human donor with sarcoidosis (Löfgren's syndrome or another form), or a control subject (not recorded which).

This clonotype showed up many times. The V and J genes are TRBV11-2 and TRBJ2-2; D perhaps matches TRBD1 (5 bases). The CDR3 is made up of 16 amino acids. Germline CDR1 is SGHAT and CDR2 is FQNNGV. V lost 5 bases and J 2 bases, leaving 15 bases between the germline ends. CDR3 residues: CASSRGAGSNTGELFF. The DNA of the CDR3 is TGTGCCAGCAGCCGTGGGGCAGGTTCAAACACCGGGGAGCTGTTTTTT.

The V call is TRBV2, the J call TRBJ2-2; no definite D call. V lost 8 bases and J 5 bases, leaving 12 bases between the germline ends. The CDR3 is made up of 13 amino acids. CDR1 is SNHLY, CDR2 FYNNEI, per germline. The DNA of the CDR3 is TGTGCCAGCGGTCTCGACGTGACCGGGGAGCTGTTTTTT. Its protein product is CASGLDVTGELFF.

On this clonotype itself: The CDR3 ends on some other residue instead of the conserved phenylalanine or tryptophan, so this is likely a read error. The chain employs TRBV6-2 or TRBV6-3 and TRBJ1-1; D is uncertain. Per the germline V gene, CDR1 is MNHEY and CDR2 is SVGEGT. The V gene lost 6 bases and the J gene lost 1 base, with 9 bases spanning the gap. The CDR3 contains 13 residues. The CDR3 here is CASRGPTNTEAFL. The CDR3 DNA is TGTGCCAGCAGAGGCCCGACGAACACTGAAGCTTTCCTT.

The genes are TRBV7-7 and TRBJ2-3; D is unclear. The ends were cut back, 3 bases at V and 6 bases at J, with 10 bases in the middle. Germline V gene sequence: CDR1 SSHAT, CDR2 FNYEAQ (reference sequence). The CDR3 extends over 13 amino acids. The CDR3 region has the DNA TGTGCCAGCAGCTTGCGAGAGGTGGATACGCAGTATTTT. This translates into CASSLREVDTQYF.

Notes on this clonotype: A junction boundary mismatches the germline segment, possibly from a read error. The V and J genes are TRBV9 and TRBJ2-3; D ambiguous. The CDR3 consists of 12 residues. The germline V gene encodes CDR1 SGDLS and CDR2 YYNGEE. CDR3 nucleotide sequence: TGTGCCAGCAGCGTAGATGCAGATGCGCAGTATTTT. Its translation is CASSVDADAQYF.

Comment on this clonotype: A junction boundary mismatches the germline segment, possibly from a read error. V and J are TRBV28 and TRBJ2-1, with 8 bases fitting TRBD2. Germline loops: CDR1 MDHEN, CDR2 SYDVKM. This CDR3 comprises 17 residues. The CDR3 nucleotides read TGTGCCAGCAGCGGGGGGGCCTCGTTGTGGGTCTACAGTGAGCAGTTCTTC. This sequence encodes CASSGGASLWVYSEQFF.

Remarks on this clonotype: This sequence may be a read error, since a much larger clone differs from it by one base. The chain carries TRBV6-7 and TRBJ2-7; TRBD1 agrees at 9 bases. TRBV6-7 is noted as an ORF with a role that remains uncertain. This CDR3 region has 13 residues. Germline trimming cut 7 bases from V and 3 bases from J; bases unmatched to any gene: 4. This CDR3 reads CASKPDRGYEQYF. As DNA, the CDR3 is TGTGCCAGCAAACCGGACAGGGGCTACGAGCAGTACTTC.

In its sample, this clonotype was seen many times. The V and J genes are TRBV18 and TRBJ2-1; D is possibly TRBD1 (6 bases). V lost 5 bases and J 5 bases, leaving 16 bases between the germline ends. Germline V gene lookup returns CDR1 KGHSH and CDR2 LQKENI. This CDR3 has 15 amino acids. CDR3 in amino acids: CASSWEGQLHNEQFF. As DNA, the CDR3 is TGTGCCAGCTCATGGGAAGGACAGCTACACAATGAGCAGTTCTTC.

This clonotype was detected ten times or more. This rearrangement joins TRBV10-3 to TRBJ1-3; the D gene is possibly TRBD1 (6 bases). The V gene's germline CDR1 is ENHRY and CDR2 SYGVKD. CDR3 size: 16 residues. Trimming stripped 3 bases from V and 2 bases from J, with 14 bases between. The CDR3: CAISEQGSRPGNTIYF. The CDR3 DNA follows: TGTGCCATCAGTGAACAGGGAAGCCGCCCTGGAAACACCATATATTTT.

Concerning this clonotype itself: At one of its ends the junction is not consistent with the germline gene, which may arise from a read error. This chain connects TRBV6-6 to TRBJ1-2; TRBD1 matches at 9 bases. The germline gives CDR1 MNHNY, CDR2 SVGAGI (reference sequence). The CDR3 length is 16 residues. The CDR3 protein is CASSLRTGVLDYGHTF. The DNA of the CDR3 is TGTGCCAGCAGTTTGAGGACAGGGGTGCTTGACTATGGCCACACCTTC.

This clonotype was picked up many times. The chain employs TRBV19 and TRBJ1-6; possible D gene TRBD1, 5 bases. This CDR3 has 14 residues. Germline loops: CDR1 LNHDA, CDR2 SQIVND (reference sequence). Deletions cut 7 bases from V and 6 bases from J, with 13 bases between. Written as DNA, the CDR3 is TGTGCCAGTAATTTGAGGGGAGGTAATTCACCCCTCCACTTT. This gives the protein CASNLRGGNSPLHF.

This clonotype was recorded a few times. This may arise from a read error, as a much more abundant clone is one base away. The chain has TRBV3-1 and TRBJ2-1; D is unclear. This CDR3 has 13 amino acids. CDR1 LGHDT and CDR2 YNNKEL come from the germline V gene (reference sequence). In DNA, the CDR3 is TGTGCCAGCAGCCCAGACTCCTACAATGAGCGGTTCTTC. This sequence encodes CASSPDSYNERFF.

This sequence joins TRBV4-3 and TRBJ1-2; weak D call: TRBD1 (5 bases). The ends were cut back, 5 bases at V and 10 bases at J, with 17 bases in the middle. The CDR3 sequence is 13 residues long. CDR1 is LGHNA and CDR2 is YSLEER in the germline V gene. CDR3 sequence: CASSSTGYYVYTF. The CDR3 DNA follows: TGCGCCAGCAGCTCCACAGGCTACTACGTCTACACCTTC.

Concerning this clonotype: This clone may be a read error of a much larger clone one base away. This chain links TRBV7-2 with TRBJ2-5, with TRBD2 matching over 11 bases. Germline CDR1 reads SGHTA; CDR2 reads FQGNSA. J gave up 3 bases and V 3 bases, and 3 bases lay outside the gene matches. The CDR3 totals 15 residues. CDR3: CASSFSTSGKETQYF. Here the CDR3 DNA reads TGTGCCAGCAGCTTCTCGACTAGCGGGAAAGAGACCCAGTACTTC.

Comments on this clonotype: A much larger clone differs by one base, so this may be a read error. This chain joins TRBV28 and TRBJ1-5, with TRBD1 matching over 7 bases. The CDR3 is 13 residues long. The V and J ends lost 4 bases and 7 bases, in that order; junction bases with no gene match: 4. In germline, CDR1 is MDHEN, CDR2 SYDVKM. CDR3 sequence reads: CASSSTGAQPQHF. As DNA, the CDR3 is TGTGCCAGCAGTTCTACAGGGGCGCAGCCCCAGCATTTT. Combining the CDR3 with reference TRBV28 and TRBJ1-5 gives the whole variable domain DVKVTQSSRYLVKRTGEKVFLECVQDMDHENMFWYRQDPGLGLRLIYFSYDVKMKEKGDIPEGYSVSREKKERFSLILESASTNQTSMYLCASSSTGAQPQHFGDGTRLSIL.

This clonotype is labeled medium-sized (0.01 to 0.1%). This chain joins TRBV7-6 and TRBJ1-5; D possibly corresponds to TRBD1 (5 bases). Trimming removed 1 base from V and 7 bases from J, with 17 bases in between. Per germline, CDR1 SGHVS and CDR2 FNYEAQ. CDR3 length: 16 amino acids. The CDR3 here is CASSLVRPGYGQPQHF. DNA for the CDR3: TGTGCCAGCAGCTTAGTCCGCCCAGGGTATGGGCAGCCCCAGCATTTT.

This clonotype appeared a single time. The chain combines TRBV5-1 with TRBJ2-5; D may be TRBD1 (6 bases). Germline CDR1 SGHRS, CDR2 YFSETQ. CDR3 size: 16 residues. Trimming cost V 0 bases and J 10 bases, with 22 bases left between them. The CDR3 is CASSLAGHLYQGNQYF. The CDR3 DNA sequence: TGCGCCAGCAGCTTGGCGGGACATCTGTACCAAGGGAACCAGTACTTC.

This clonotype has a count of ten or more. The rearrangement links TRBV20-1 to TRBJ1-3; no clear D gene. The germline V and J ends were trimmed by 1 base and 8 bases, with 9 bases remaining between them. This CDR3 has 12 amino acids. The germline V gene has CDR1 DFQATT and CDR2 SNEGSKA (reference sequence). In DNA form, the CDR3 reads TGCAGTGCTAGAGGCCTAAGGGACACCATATATTTT. It codes for CSARGLRDTIYF.

This clonotype has at least ten counts. The rearrangement joins TRBV20-1 to TRBJ2-7, with 9 bases matching TRBD1. Germline V gene data show CDR1 as DFQATT and CDR2 as SNEGSKA (reference sequence). The CDR3 covers 20 residues. J was trimmed by 4 bases and V by 1 base; bases with no gene match: 23. The CDR3 sequence: CSARGDPGTGIDWAAYEQYF. The CDR3 DNA follows: TGCAGTGCTAGAGGAGACCCCGGGACAGGGATAGACTGGGCAGCTTACGAGCAGTACTTC.

This clonotype has a single count. Compared with germline, one end of the junction differs, possibly owing to a read error. J is TRBJ2-2 and V is TRBV6-1; D gene uncertain. The CDR3 runs 15 residues. Germline V CDR1 and CDR2: MNHNS, SASEGT. The CDR3 region is CASSQDRSYTWELFF. CDR3 DNA sequence: TGTGCCAGCAGTCAGGATAGGAGCTACACCTGGGAGCTGTTTTTT.

This clonotype was picked up many times. This chain uses TRBV7-9 with TRBJ2-1, with TRBD2 as a possible D gene (5 bases). CDR1 SEHNR and CDR2 FQNEAQ come from the germline V gene (reference sequence). Trimming removed 4 bases from V and 5 bases from J, with 12 bases in between. This CDR3 is 14 amino acids long. This CDR3 reads CASSSRTGNNEQFF. CDR3 in DNA: TGTGCCAGCAGCTCTCGGACTGGAAACAATGAGCAGTTCTTC.

This clonotype was detected many times. This chain links TRBV7-2 with TRBJ1-6, with D hard to call. The germline V gene has CDR1 SGHTA and CDR2 FQGNSA. Trimming took 5 bases from V and 5 from J, leaving 13 bases between them. The CDR3 has 15 residues. This chain's CDR3 is CASSPGSSDNSPLHF. In DNA form, the CDR3 reads TGTGCCAGCAGCCCCGGGAGCTCTGATAATTCACCCCTCCACTTT.

This clonotype occurred a few times. V usage is TRBV19 and J usage is TRBJ2-1; tentatively, D is TRBD1 (5 bases). Germline-derived CDR1 and CDR2 are LNHDA and SQIVND (reference sequence). The CDR3 is made up of 15 amino acids. V was pared by 5 bases and J by 8 bases, with 19 bases between. This chain's CDR3 is CASSPKGREGYEQFF. Here the CDR3 DNA reads TGTGCCAGTAGTCCCAAGGGCAGGGAAGGTTATGAGCAGTTCTTC.

This clonotype is medium-sized by share. The chain carries TRBV7-3 and TRBJ2-1, with 10 bases identical to TRBD1. Germline CDR1 and CDR2: SGHTA and FQGTGA. The CDR3 consists of 14 residues. V shed 3 bases, J shed 7 bases, and the junction held 3 bases outside the gene matches. This chain's CDR3 is CASSLTGGRNEQFF. CDR3 sequence (DNA): TGTGCCAGCAGCTTGACAGGGGGCAGGAATGAGCAGTTCTTC.

For this clonotype: This clone may be a read error of a much larger clone one base away. V is TRBV5-4 and J is TRBJ1-6; perhaps TRBD1 as D (5 bases). The CDR3 runs to 16 residues. CDR1 SGHNT and CDR2 YYREEE come from the germline V gene (reference sequence). V was cut by 4 bases and J by 8 bases, with 19 bases left in between. The CDR3 bases are TGTGCCAGCAGCGCAACAACCGGGGCAGCCTATTCACCCCTCCACTTT. It yields the protein CASSATTGAAYSPLHF.